Listed below are T cell receptor beta chains from one sample, sequenced in a study of blood T cell repertoires in COVID-19. Sequencing was performed with immunoSEQ multiplex PCR; in TCRdb, only in-frame clones are kept and a portion is missing. This table holds approximately 110,000 clones, 80% to 90% found once. Sequencing was performed on peripheral blood. The origin of the receptors is an elderly woman with active or convalescent COVID-19. Both conserved end residues are part of each CDR3. The D gene is left open where the match is weak.

D gene	V gene	J gene	CDR3 protein
NA	TRBV18	TRBJ2-5	CASSPAQGYQETQYF
TRBD2	TRBV7-7	TRBJ2-5	CASSLGTRGSQETQYF
NA	TRBV2	TRBJ2-7	CASTLKPTTGYSDEQYF
TRBD1	TRBV5-1	TRBJ2-7	CASSLPTGGPYEQYF
NA	TRBV6-5	TRBJ2-3	CASIMLARADTQYF
TRBD2	TRBV3-1/TRBV3-2	TRBJ2-5	CASSQGTSRETQYF
NA	TRBV11-1	TRBJ2-1	CASRRTAYEQFF
NA	TRBV27	TRBJ1-1	CASSPSPTGSTEAFF
NA	TRBV27	TRBJ1-2	CASTPGFNYGYTF
NA	TRBV5-1	TRBJ1-4	CASRRGEDNEKLFF
NA	TRBV11-3	TRBJ2-1	CASSSITGTPSYNEQFF
TRBD1	TRBV28	TRBJ1-4	CASSPHGQGIEKLFF
NA	TRBV6-2/TRBV6-3	TRBJ1-2	CASSYRWEGLRSRYTF
TRBD2	TRBV11-2	TRBJ2-1	CASSTTSGSSYNEQFF
TRBD1	TRBV6-5	TRBJ2-1	CASRPSGGDPHEQFF
TRBD2	TRBV27	TRBJ2-5	CASSPGTSGSPGTQYF
NA	TRBV28	TRBJ2-3	CASTTGFVTDTQYF
TRBD1	TRBV10-2	TRBJ1-1	CASPKHRDRDTEAFF
TRBD1	TRBV30	TRBJ2-7	CAWSRGGSSSYEQYF
NA	TRBV7-9	TRBJ1-4	CASSLRPGVKNEKLFF